These T cell receptor beta chains were read from a single sample in a study of shared clonotypes between healthy human individuals. Only in-frame clones appear in the TCRdb table, and some are missing; sequencing was by immunoSEQ multiplex PCR. The sample includes 2,100,000 or so clones, approximately 96% of them seen just once. Sequenced: naive CD4+ T cells sorted from blood. Receptors originate from a man younger than 35 in good health. Each CDR3 is given with its conserved first and last residue. A D gene is named only where the DNA matches it firmly. Size is stated for part of the rows, as once, few or many counts, or as a class when the clone is expanded.

CDR3	DNA	V	J	D	size
CSASIQNGQYF	TGCAGTGCTAGTATACAGAACGGGCAGTACTTC	TRBV20-1	TRBJ2-7	NA	NA
CASSSGVGAYNEQFF	TGCGCCAGCAGCTCGGGAGTCGGGGCCTACAATGAGCAGTTCTTC	TRBV5-1	TRBJ2-1	NA	NA
CASSHPVRGKGGTEAFF	TGCGCCAGCAGCCACCCCGTAAGGGGAAAGGGGGGCACTGAAGCTTTCTTT	TRBV4-1	TRBJ1-1	NA	NA
CASNRGQVGANVLTF	TGTGCCAGTAACAGGGGGCAAGTTGGGGCCAACGTCCTGACTTTC	TRBV19	TRBJ2-6	TRBD1	NA
CASSSPRAGPDGYTF	TGTGCCAGCAGCTCCCCCCGCGCAGGGCCGGATGGCTACACCTTC	TRBV11-2	TRBJ1-2	NA	NA
CSVVPPTDTQYF	TGCAGCGTTGTCCCCCCCACAGATACGCAGTATTTT	TRBV29-1	TRBJ2-3	NA	NA
CSVAGQGQYF	TGCAGCGTTGCCGGGCAGGGGCAGTACTTC	TRBV29-1	TRBJ2-7	NA	once
CSVGLAANTGELFF	TGCAGCGTGGGACTAGCGGCTAACACCGGGGAGCTGTTTTTT	TRBV29-1	TRBJ2-2	TRBD2	once
CASSLNRVTANYGYTF	TGTGCCAGCAGCTTAAATCGTGTGACAGCGAACTATGGCTACACCTTC	TRBV7-2	TRBJ1-2	NA	few
CASSSTGTGVSDTQYF	TGCGCCAGCAGCTCCACCGGGACAGGGGTTTCAGATACGCAGTATTTT	TRBV5-1	TRBJ2-3	TRBD1	NA
CASSLGGPNEKLFF	TGTGCCAGCAGCTTAGGAGGTCCAAATGAAAAACTGTTTTTT	TRBV7-9	TRBJ1-4	NA	NA
CASSFTAYEQYF	TGTGCCAGCAGCTTCACGGCCTACGAGCAGTACTTC	TRBV7-8	TRBJ2-7	NA	NA
CASTPFGQGEEGYTF	TGTGCCAGCACTCCCTTCGGGCAGGGGGAAGAGGGCTACACCTTC	TRBV7-8	TRBJ1-2	TRBD1	once
CASSSPNRGYEQYF	TGTGCCAGCAGCTCCCCCAACAGGGGCTACGAGCAGTACTTC	TRBV7-9	TRBJ2-7	TRBD1	NA
CASSRDLGWVRELFF	TGTGCCAGCAGCCGGGACCTTGGCTGGGTACGGGAGCTGTTTTTT	TRBV7-9	TRBJ2-2	NA	NA
CASSVEALPPYEQYF	TGTGCCAGCAGCGTAGAGGCTCTACCCCCGTACGAGCAGTACTTC	TRBV9	TRBJ2-7	NA	NA
CASSYTTSGSNEQFF	TGTGCCAGCAGTTATACGACTAGCGGGAGCAATGAGCAGTTCTTC	TRBV6-6	TRBJ2-1	TRBD2	NA
CASSRTTGPTYEQYF	TGTGCCAGCAGTCGTACGACAGGGCCAACTTACGAGCAGTACTTC	TRBV6-5	TRBJ2-7	TRBD1	NA
CASSGTTNYGYTF	TGCGCCAGCAGCGGAACAACGAACTATGGCTACACCTTC	TRBV5-1	TRBJ1-2	NA	NA
CASSLTGELFF	TGTGCCAGCTCACTCACCGGGGAGCTGTTTTTT	TRBV18	TRBJ2-2	NA	NA
CASSPSLNTEAFF	TGTGCCAGCAGCCCAAGTTTGAACACTGAAGCTTTCTTT	TRBV7-9	TRBJ1-1	NA	NA
CASSQERDRFGPLHF	TGTGCCAGCAGCCAAGAACGGGACAGGTTTGGACCCCTCCACTTT	TRBV14	TRBJ1-6	TRBD1	NA
CASRGDGRWFF	TGTGCCAGCAGGGGGGACGGGAGGTGGTTCTTC	TRBV2	TRBJ2-1	TRBD2	NA
CSVEVGRGRRLGTDTQYF	TGCAGCGTTGAAGTAGGGAGGGGGCGACGGCTAGGGACAGATACGCAGTATTTT	TRBV29-1	TRBJ2-3	NA	NA
CASSSPGQGVYGYTF	TGTGCCAGCAGCTCCCCGGGACAGGGGGTCTATGGCTACACCTTC	TRBV5-4	TRBJ1-2	TRBD1	NA
CASSIGLLRETQYF	TGTGCCAGTAGTATTGGTCTTCTCAGGGAGACCCAGTACTTC	TRBV19	TRBJ2-5	NA	once
CASSVGQSYEQYF	TGTGCCAGCAGCGTCGGACAGTCCTACGAGCAGTACTTC	TRBV11-3	TRBJ2-7	NA	NA